This T cell receptor (beta chain) was recorded in a study of T cells in Graves' hyperthyroidism and ophthalmopathy. Amplification targeted TCR beta CDR3 regions from RNA transcripts. When the TCR CDR3 underwent first-round RT-PCR, the HTBI primer set was used. TCRdb reanalysed the multiplex PCR reads using MiXCR and keeps one entry per CDR3 protein. The data hold 500,000 to 550,000 distinct CDR3 sequences, with less than 25% observed a single time. In this sample, this clonotype turned up many times. The germline V gene encodes CDR1 DFQATT and CDR2 SNEGSKA (reference sequence). The CDR3 is made up of 14 amino acids. The germline V and J ends were trimmed by 0 bases and 3 bases, with 9 bases remaining between them.

V gene TRBV20-1 combines with J gene TRBJ1-5; no reliable D call. Sequences were obtained from blood. This receptor was identified in a man aged 18 to 30 with Graves' hyperthyroidism. In DNA, the CDR3 is TGCAGTGCTAGAGATCTTAGGGACAATCAGCCCCAGCATTTT. Its protein product is CSARDLRDNQPQHF.